The next 9 T cell receptor beta chains were all read from a single sample in a study of memory CD4+ T cells and cytomegalovirus serostatus. Single viable CD3+CD4+CD8-CD45RO+ cells were sorted as the memory CD4+ T cells. Using immunoSEQ multiplex PCR, the repertoire was profiled, and TCRdb retains in-frame clones only, with some absent. The sample includes about 45,000 clones, 76% of them seen just once. The sample consisted of memory CD4+ T cells from blood. The receptors here all came from an adult in good health and CMV-seronegative.

The chain joins TRBV6-1 to TRBJ1-5; the D is unclear. From germline, CDR1 is MNHNS and CDR2 SASEGT. Trimming took off 1 base at V and 4 bases at J, with 11 bases between the two ends. CDR3 length equals 15 residues. CDR3 bases: TGTGCCAGCAGTGAAGGGATTCATGGTAATCAGCCCCAGCATTTT. The encoded protein is CASSEGIHGNQPQHF.

This rearrangement joins TRBV4-2 to TRBJ2-7; D unclear. V was clipped by 0 bases and J by 2 bases, with 8 bases between them. The CDR3 has 14 amino acids. Per germline, CDR1 LGHNA and CDR2 YNFKEQ. CDR3 protein: CASSQDYIAYEQYF. The CDR3 nucleotides read TGTGCCAGCAGCCAAGATTACATCGCCTACGAGCAGTACTTC.

This clone has just a few counts. The V call is TRBV5-1, the J call TRBJ1-1; possibly TRBD1 for D (6 bases). Trimming cost V 4 bases and J 2 bases, with 18 bases left between them. Germline V gene data show CDR1 as SGHRS and CDR2 as YFSETQ. The CDR3 has 16 residues. In DNA form, the CDR3 reads TGCGCCAGCAGCCCACGGGGGGCGATTTTAAACACTGAAGCTTTCTTT. As protein: CASSPRGAILNTEAFF.

This chain links TRBV6-6 with TRBJ1-1; D gene unclear. With 2 bases removed from V and 7 bases from J, the gap between germline ends came to 11 bases. The CDR3 contains 13 residues. CDR1 MNHNY and CDR2 SVGAGI come from the germline V gene (reference sequence). The CDR3 here is CASSYEGKSEAFF. The CDR3 DNA reads as TGTGCCAGCAGTTACGAGGGTAAGAGTGAAGCTTTCTTT.

The J gene is TRBJ1-5, the V gene TRBV19, with D tentatively TRBD1 (6 bases). The germline V gene encodes CDR1 LNHDA and CDR2 SQIVND (reference sequence). This CDR3 region has 18 residues. V was shortened by 4 bases and J by 0 bases, with 19 bases between the two germline ends. The CDR3 region has the DNA TGTGCCAGTAGTACCCTTGGACAGCGGCTTTATAGCAATCAGCCCCAGCATTTT. It codes for CASSTLGQRLYSNQPQHF.

The rearrangement links TRBV2 to TRBJ2-3; TRBD1 might be the D (6 bases). Trimming removed 6 bases from V and 4 bases from J, with 20 bases in between. The CDR3 covers 16 residues. Germline assignment: CDR1 SNHLY and CDR2 FYNNEI. DNA for the CDR3: TGTGCCAGCAGCTTCCGGGACATGAGCTTTTCAGATACGCAGTATTTT. Its protein product is CASSFRDMSFSDTQYF.

Turning to this clone: The junction does not match germline at one end; this may be a read error. V gene TRBV6-6 combines with J gene TRBJ1-5; no clear D gene. There are 15 residues in the CDR3. Germline V lookup: CDR1 MNHNY, CDR2 SVGAGI (reference sequence). CDR3 in amino acids: CASSYRVVGNRPQHF. CDR3 nucleotide sequence: TGTGCCAGCAGTTACAGGGTAGTGGGCAATCGGCCCCAGCATTTT.

The rearrangement joins TRBV9 to TRBJ2-3, with TRBD2 matching over 9 bases. Per germline, CDR1 SGDLS and CDR2 YYNGEE. With V trimmed by 3 bases and J by 2 bases, 7 bases remained unmatched. The CDR3 extends over 16 amino acids. The CDR3 sequence is CASSAPPGLATDTQYF. CDR3 sequence (DNA): TGTGCCAGCAGCGCCCCTCCGGGACTAGCCACAGATACGCAGTATTTT.

This rearrangement joins TRBV19 to TRBJ1-2; D gene unclear. The ends were cut back, 6 bases at V and 4 bases at J, with 12 bases in the middle. The CDR3 runs to 13 residues. Germline lookup yields CDR1 LNHDA and CDR2 SQIVND (reference sequence). CDR3 sequence: CASSFRASYGYTF. The CDR3 nucleotides read TGTGCCAGTAGCTTCCGGGCCTCCTATGGCTACACCTTC.